This T cell receptor (beta chain) was identified during a study of T cells in Graves' hyperthyroidism and ophthalmopathy. Study-wide results and limits: Most thyroid-expanded clonotypes above 0.001 were also found in blood.

RNA transcripts were the template for amplifying TCR beta CDR3 regions. Researchers ran a first-round RT-PCR on the TCR CDR3 using the HTBI primer set. TCRdb ran MiXCR on the multiplex PCR reads and lists one entry per CDR3 protein. The sample consists of some 510,000 distinct CDR3 sequences, under 60% of them appearing once. It was considered stable Graves' hyperthyroidism when ophthalmopathy did not progress within 18 months. Based on clinical symptoms, serum thyroxine and TRAb, thyroid ultrasound and orbital computed tomography, diagnoses were reached. This clonotype was found once. Its antigen is not identified. Sequencing input: peripheral blood or thyroid tissue (not recorded which). This receptor was taken from a woman aged 18-29 years with Graves' hyperthyroidism.

CDR3 DNA: TGTGCCAGCAGCCCGATCGTAAGCGCTGACCCGGGGGAATCACCCCTCCACTTT. It translates to CASSPIVSADPGESPLHF. V usage is TRBV2 and J usage is TRBJ1-6; tentative D call: TRBD1 (5 bases). Between the trimmed V and J ends, which lost 6 bases and 10 bases, there was a span of 28 bases. Germline loops: CDR1 SNHLY, CDR2 FYNNEI. The CDR3 sequence is 18 residues long.